This paragraph covers one TCR beta chain sequence. Its cognate antigen has yet to be identified. No much larger clonotype is one base removed from it; base qualities were not supplied. Other DNA sequences in the same sample also yield this CDR3. The entry originates in a study of shared clonotypes between healthy human individuals (dated by TCRdb to 2018 to 2021). As for the study more broadly: The cohort comprised a couple of women and a few men aged 18 to 49 years. For each donor, CD4 naive and CD4 memory were each given three plates, CD8 naive was given two plates, and CD8 memory was given one plate. To estimate repertoire size and how much clonotypes are shared between individuals, the study performed deep sequencing of blood TCR repertoires from roughly five healthy adults. Libraries were prepared and TCR repertoires were sequenced by different laboratories using diverse techniques, in order to increase sequencing depth and limit assay-specific biases. Leukapheresis yielded between about 0.9 and 10 billion PBMCs per donor. Results and caveats for the whole study, not just this receptor: Across a few donors, roughly 5.1% of naive CD4, more than 3% of naive CD8, 2.3% of memory CD4, and about 0.44% of memory CD8 clonotypes were shared. Naive subsets generally had larger estimated clonotype richness than memory subsets. Even with the large sequencing depth, rarefaction of the sorted-subset datasets indicated that sequencing was incomplete. Based on pairwise subsampling, the degree of clonotype sharing among donors was expected to be affected by sequencing depth. Sampling was restricted to blood, and TCR repertoires in tissues likely differ from the TCR repertoires found in blood. Compared with non-shared clonotypes, the clonotypes found in all four sorted-subset donors had higher generation probabilities. The genetic and exposure-history diversity represented was limited by the small number of donors.

TCR CDR3 regions were amplified from genomic DNA by multiplex PCR using the deep immunoSEQ assay. For each cell subset, the extracted genomic DNA was distributed evenly across all wells of several immunoSEQ 96-well plates, and each plate served as one replicate. For sorted subsets, approximately 190 ng genomic DNA, equal to tens of thousands of T cell genomes, was loaded into each replicate PCR. Purified libraries were quantified with a Qubit 3.0 fluorometer, sized on a Bioanalyzer 2100, and re-quantified with the KAPA Library Quantification kit. Every immunoSEQ 96-well plate was sequenced on a dedicated single-read 150-cycle Illumina NextSeq 550 flow cell. The paper's processing steps were these. Because only junctional sequences without quality scores were contained in the immunoSEQ output, filtering matching that applied to full-length reads could not be performed. Sequences were annotated with PyIR, a Python wrapper for IgBLAST v1.9, and V/J genes and CDR3 were assigned using IMGT germline references. Reads were filtered out if the reads had weak V/J assignments (E-value above 1e-6), no CDR3, stop codons, out-of-frame junctions, or ambiguous translated residues. V3J clonotypes were defined as sequences sharing the same inferred V gene, J gene, and CDR3 amino acid sequence. Percentage overlap between repertoires was calculated by dividing the number of shared unique clonotypes by the size of the smaller repertoire. Repertoire richness was assessed with RTK rarefaction, the Chao1 estimator, and Recon v2.1 estimates of unobserved clonotypes. Generation probabilities for all TCRbeta clonotypes obtained by the gDNA method from four donors were computed using OLGA. This immuneACCESS table, as held by TCRdb, lists in-frame sequences with V and J called but not all clones. Of the missing ones, under half trace to an unresolved V gene in checked studies; the others have no known cause. That table gives V, J and clone size, and the DNA gave D and trimming. The sample records about 1 million clones, about 70% of which are singletons. The ten largest make up approximately 1.5% of the sample.

The germline V and J ends show losses of 1 base and 2 bases respectively, and no gene match explains 4 bases of the junction. The CDR3 sequence holds 16 residues, the cysteine and phenylalanine included. This entry keeps only the CDR3 DNA: 48 bases, framed from base 1. The germline V gene encodes CDR1 MGHRA and CDR2 YSYEKL. The donors were healthy, HIV-negative adults with no recently reported acute infections or vaccinations. Every donor was a Caucasian adult residing in Nashville, Tennessee, USA. CD4+ T cells were enriched by magnetic negative selection; naive cells were then positively selected on CD45RA, and the negative fraction formed the memory subset. Blood was collected by leukapheresis, and PBMCs were isolated by Ficoll-Histopaque density gradient centrifugation and then cryopreserved in liquid nitrogen vapor phase. Analytical flow cytometry was used to check the purity and quantity of every magnetically sorted T cell population. From each sorted fraction, genomic DNA was isolated and quantified by UV absorbance on a Nanodrop 2000c.

Rearrangement joined TRBV4-1 to TRBJ2-7; 11 of the junction bases match TRBD2. The material sequenced was memory CD4+ T cells sorted from blood. Read against the paper, the sample's cell subset or site label means: CD45RA-negative fraction. This receptor was identified in a man younger than 30 in good health. For the CDR3, the sequence is CASSQGLAGGTYEQYF. In nucleotides, the sequence is TGCGCCAGCAGCCAAGGGCTAGCGGGGGGTACCTACGAGCAGTACTTC.